Sequencing of this T cell receptor (beta chain) was carried out in a study of cytomegalovirus exposure and HLA in healthy donors. The V gene's germline CDR1 is LGHNA and CDR2 YNFKEQ. Trimming left V 0 bases short and J 0 bases short, with 12 bases between. The CDR3 is 17 amino acids. Clones were sequenced by immunoSEQ multiplex PCR, and TCRdb holds only the in-frame ones, with some missing. Among around 140,000 clones listed, roughly 90% were seen once. The chain recombines TRBV4-2 with TRBJ1-3; D is possibly TRBD1 (5 bases). Sequenced sample: PBMCs. The TCR comes from a man in his late teens or twenties in good health and CMV-seropositive. CDR3: CASSQDGTMGSGNTIYF. CDR3 bases: TGTGCCAGCAGCCAAGATGGGACTATGGGCTCTGGAAACACCATATATTTT.